The 8 T cell receptor beta chains below were found in one sample sequenced in a study of post-analysis software for immune sequencing data. Study-level results: Among 4 or 5 TRBV segments more frequent in patients than controls were TRBV5-6, TRBV5-1 and TRBV20-1.

TCR beta libraries were prepared from cDNA with unique molecular identifiers. One entry per CDR3 protein, called by TCRdb with MiXCR from the PCR reads. The table has fewer than 850,000 distinct CDR3 sequences, roughly 27% seen once. These receptors have no identified antigens. Sequences were obtained from blood. These receptors all come from a girl between 5 and 17 years old with multiple sclerosis.

The count of this clonotype is one. The chain combines TRBV20-1 with TRBJ1-2; 7 bases align to TRBD1. Germline loops: CDR1 DFQATT, CDR2 SNEGSKA (reference sequence). CDR3 size: 12 residues. The CDR3 coding sequence is TGCAGGCCGGGGCAGGGGGAAGGCGGCTACACCTTC. This translates into CRPGQGEGGYTF.

Only a few counts were recorded for this clonotype. The chain uses TRBV15 and TRBJ2-7, with 7 bases lining up with TRBD1. Gene TRBJ2-5 matches the end of the DNA better, so the J call may be wrong. Germline CDR1 LNHNV, CDR2 YYDKDF (reference sequence). The CDR3 length is 15 residues. CDR3 loop: CATSRGHGTEETQYF. The CDR3 DNA sequence: TGTGCCACCAGCAGGGGCCACGGGACAGAAGAGACCCAGTACTTC.

This clonotype was counted once. The chain joins TRBV6-5 to TRBJ1-1, with TRBD1 identical over 8 bases. Per germline, CDR1 MNHEY and CDR2 SVGAGI. The CDR3 consists of 15 residues. The ends lost 6 bases at V and 1 base at J; junction bases unmatched: 7. CDR3 sequence: CASRSQGARNTEAFF. The CDR3 bases are TGTGCCAGCAGGAGCCAGGGGGCTAGGAACACTGAAGCTTTCTTT.

This clonotype was observed a few times. The genes are TRBV6-6 and TRBJ2-7; possibly TRBD2 for D (6 bases). This CDR3 spans 15 amino acids. In germline, CDR1 is MNHNY, CDR2 SVGAGI (reference sequence). Trimming cost V 6 bases and J 2 bases, with 17 bases left between them. The CDR3 region is CASSPLGGRTYEQYF. For the CDR3, the DNA is TGTGCCAGCAGCCCCCTTGGAGGGAGGACCTACGAGCAGTACTTC.

This clonotype came up a few times. V usage is TRBV29-1 and J usage is TRBJ2-1, with D maybe TRBD1 (5 bases). Germline CDR1 and CDR2: SQVTM and ANQGSEA. CDR3 length: 12 amino acids. Trimming removed 1 base at V and 15 bases at J, with 16 bases between. CDR3 nucleotide sequence: TGCAGCGTTGAAGGGACATCTCTTGGTCGGTTCTTC. Protein sequence: CSVEGTSLGRFF.

There are a few counts of this clonotype. The V call is TRBV20-1, the J call TRBJ2-7; D possibly corresponds to TRBD1 (7 bases). Germline CDR1 and CDR2: DFQATT and SNEGSKA (reference sequence). The V end was cut by 7 bases, the J end by 5 bases, with 18 bases between. This CDR3 is 13 amino acids long. CDR3 region: CSGNRGSGDEQYF. The CDR3 nucleotides read TGCAGTGGAAACAGGGGCTCGGGGGACGAGCAGTACTTC.

The gene calls are TRBV12-3 or TRBV12-4 and TRBJ2-2, with TRBD1 matching 8 bases. The CDR3 is 14 amino acids. V trimming: 3 bases; J trimming: 6 bases; junction bases outside the gene matches: 3. Here the CDR3 DNA reads TGTGCCAGCAGTTTCGACAGGGGATCCGGGGAGCTGTTTTTT. This gives the protein CASSFDRGSGELFF.

This clonotype was observed a few times. The gene calls are TRBV6-1 and TRBJ2-4, with D perhaps TRBD1 (6 bases). CDR3 length equals 13 residues. The germline CDR1 and CDR2 sequences are MNHNS and SASEGT. V was cut by 8 bases and J by 1 base, with 9 bases left in between. In nucleotides, the CDR3 is TGTGCCAGCGACGACAGGGCCAAAAACATTCAGTACTTC. Translating it yields CASDDRAKNIQYF.